This T cell receptor beta chain was identified during a study of T cell changes during pregnancy in multiple sclerosis (dated by TCRdb to 2018 to 2020). For context, the study as a whole: The study looked at changes in the T cell repertoire across pregnancy in women with multiple sclerosis.

Trimmed from V: 10 bases; trimmed from J: 3 bases; junction bases lacking a gene match: 6. The CDR3, cysteine through phenylalanine, is 12 amino acids long. Kept here is only the CDR3 DNA, which spans 36 bases and is read in frame from base 1. In the germline V gene (reference sequence), CDR1 corresponds to MNHEY and CDR2 to SMNVEV. Libraries were built with the immunoSEQ multiplex PCR assay. As stored in TCRdb, this immuneACCESS dataset retains in-frame rearrangements with V and J assigned. A fraction of the clones does not appear; measured against another copy, unresolved V genes explain less than half of the discrepancy, and the remainder lacks a known reason. The sample contains 50,000 to 60,000 clones, 90% of them found a single time. The ten largest clones capture approximately 2.3% of the sample. In its sample, this clone was seen a few times. Its antigen has not been determined. No much larger clonotype is one base removed from it; base qualities were not supplied.

This TCR was sampled from a female donor in good health, enrolled as a control in a pregnancy study. The sequence is built from TRBV27 and TRBJ2-7; the central 7 bases match TRBD2. The input for sequencing was peripheral blood, taken in the first trimester of pregnancy. The sequence in DNA is TGTGCCACCGGGACTACATTCTACGAGCAGTACTTC. The translation is CATGTTFYEQYF.